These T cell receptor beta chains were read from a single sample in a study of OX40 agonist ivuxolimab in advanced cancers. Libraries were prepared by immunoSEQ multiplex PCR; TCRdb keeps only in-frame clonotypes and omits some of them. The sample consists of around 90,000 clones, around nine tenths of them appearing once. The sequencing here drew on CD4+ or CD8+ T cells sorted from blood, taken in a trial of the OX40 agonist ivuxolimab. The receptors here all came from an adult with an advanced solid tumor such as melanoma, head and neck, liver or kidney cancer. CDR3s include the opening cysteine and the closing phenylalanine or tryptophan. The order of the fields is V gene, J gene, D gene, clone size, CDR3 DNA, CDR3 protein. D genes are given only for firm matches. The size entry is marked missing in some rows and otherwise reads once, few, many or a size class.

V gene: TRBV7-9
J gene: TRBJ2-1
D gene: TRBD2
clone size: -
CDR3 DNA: TGTGCCAGCAGCTTATTTCGGACTAGAGGCGGTGAGCAGTTCTTC
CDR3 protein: CASSLFRTRGGEQFF

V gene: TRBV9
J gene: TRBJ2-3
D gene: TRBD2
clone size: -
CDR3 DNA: TGTGCCAGCAGCGTAGGGTTATCGGGAGGGCCTTTAGATACGCAGTATTTT
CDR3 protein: CASSVGLSGGPLDTQYF

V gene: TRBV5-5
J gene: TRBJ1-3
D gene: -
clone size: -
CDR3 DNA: TGTGCCAGCAGCCCGACGGGGAAGTCTGGAAACACCATATATTTT
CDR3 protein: CASSPTGKSGNTIYF

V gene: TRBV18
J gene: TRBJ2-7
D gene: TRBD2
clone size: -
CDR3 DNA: TGTGCCAGCTCGGGACTAGCGGGAGCCACCATCTACGAGCAGTACTTC
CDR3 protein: CASSGLAGATIYEQYF

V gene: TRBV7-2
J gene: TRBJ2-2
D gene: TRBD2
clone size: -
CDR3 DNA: TGTGCCAGCAGCTTTGGCGGGAGGAGCGCCGGGGAGCTGTTTTTT
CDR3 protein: CASSFGGRSAGELFF

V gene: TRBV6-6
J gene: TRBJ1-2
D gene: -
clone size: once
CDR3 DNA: TGTGCCAGCAGTTACCGGGACTATGGCTACACCTTC
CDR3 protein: CASSYRDYGYTF

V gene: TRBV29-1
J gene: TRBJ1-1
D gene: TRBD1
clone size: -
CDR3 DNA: TGCAGCGTGACGACAGGGATGAACACTGAAGCTTTCTTT
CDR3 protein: CSVTTGMNTEAFF

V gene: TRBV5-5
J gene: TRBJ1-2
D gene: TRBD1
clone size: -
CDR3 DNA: TGCGCCAGCAGCTCGACGGGACAGACATATGGCTACACCTTC
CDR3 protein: CASSSTGQTYGYTF

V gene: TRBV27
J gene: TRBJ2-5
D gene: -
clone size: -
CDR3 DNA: TGTGCCAGCAGGCCAATGGGGAGAGAGACCCAGTACTTC
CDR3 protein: CASRPMGRETQYF

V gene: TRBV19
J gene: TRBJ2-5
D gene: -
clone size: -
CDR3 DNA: TGTGCCAGTAGTATAGTACCGACTAGTTCGGGGGAGACCCAGTACTTC
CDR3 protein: CASSIVPTSSGETQYF

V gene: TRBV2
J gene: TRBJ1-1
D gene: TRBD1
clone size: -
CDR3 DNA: TGTGCCAGCCTGGGACAGAATTTTAACACTGAAGCTTTCTTT
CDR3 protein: CASLGQNFNTEAFF

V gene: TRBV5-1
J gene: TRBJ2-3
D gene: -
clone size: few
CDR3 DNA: TGCGCCAGCAGCTTGTGGACAGATACGCAGTATTTT
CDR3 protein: CASSLWTDTQYF

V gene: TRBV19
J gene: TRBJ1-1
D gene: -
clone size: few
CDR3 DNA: TGTGCCAGTAGAGTTCGGAACACTGAAGCTTTCTTT
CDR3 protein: CASRVRNTEAFF

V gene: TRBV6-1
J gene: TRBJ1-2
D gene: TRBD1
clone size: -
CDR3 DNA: TGTGCCAGCAGTGAGTGGACAGGGCGTGGCTACACCTTC
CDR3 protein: CASSEWTGRGYTF

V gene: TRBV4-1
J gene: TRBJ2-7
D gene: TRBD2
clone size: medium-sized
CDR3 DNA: TGCGCCAGCAGCCAGGGATTGGTGATGAGGACTAGCGGGGCCTACGAGCAGTACTTC
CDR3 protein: CASSQGLVMRTSGAYEQYF

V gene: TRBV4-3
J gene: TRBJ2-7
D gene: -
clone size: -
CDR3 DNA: TGCGCCAGCAGCCAAGTCAATACTAGTCTCCCCTACGAGCAGTACTTC
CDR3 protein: CASSQVNTSLPYEQYF

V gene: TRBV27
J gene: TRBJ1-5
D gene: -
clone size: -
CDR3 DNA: TGTGCCAGCATCCCACCCCGAGCAGGGTGGCAGCCCCAGCATTTT
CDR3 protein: CASIPPRAGWQPQHF

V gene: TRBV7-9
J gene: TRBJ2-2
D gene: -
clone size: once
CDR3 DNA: TGTGCCAGCAGCTCGGGGAACGCTGGCGCCGGGGAGCTGTTTTTT
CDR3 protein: CASSSGNAGAGELFF

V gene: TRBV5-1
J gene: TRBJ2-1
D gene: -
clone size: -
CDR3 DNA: TGCGCCAGCAGCTTGGGGGTGGGAGTGGCCTACAATGAGCAGTTCTTC
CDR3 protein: CASSLGVGVAYNEQFF

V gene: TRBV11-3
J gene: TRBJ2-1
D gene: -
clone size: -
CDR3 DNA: TGTGCCAGCAGCTTAGGAGGGGCTGAATACAATGAGCAGTTCTTC
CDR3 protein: CASSLGGAEYNEQFF

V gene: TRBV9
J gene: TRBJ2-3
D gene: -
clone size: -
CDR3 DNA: TGTGCCAGCAGCTTCTCGACAGGGACTAGCACAGATACGCAGTATTTT
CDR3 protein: CASSFSTGTSTDTQYF

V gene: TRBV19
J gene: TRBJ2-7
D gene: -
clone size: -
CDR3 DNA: TGTGCCAGTAGTATAGGCCACAGGGCCCCCGAGCAGTACTTC
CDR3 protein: CASSIGHRAPEQYF

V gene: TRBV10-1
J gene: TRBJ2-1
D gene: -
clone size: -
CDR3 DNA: TGCGCCAGCAGTGAAACCGGGCCGAAGCAGTTCTTC
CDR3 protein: CASSETGPKQFF

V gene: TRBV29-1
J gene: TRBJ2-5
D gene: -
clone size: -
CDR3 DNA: TGCAGCGTTGCTGCGGGGCAAGAGACCCAGTACTTC
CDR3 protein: CSVAAGQETQYF

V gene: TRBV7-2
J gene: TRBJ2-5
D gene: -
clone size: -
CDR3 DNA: TGTGCCAGCAGCTTAGCTGCAGGGGGAGGAGAGACCCAGTACTTC
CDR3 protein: CASSLAAGGGETQYF

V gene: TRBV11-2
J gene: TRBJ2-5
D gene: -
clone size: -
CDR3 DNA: TGTGCCAGCAGCTCCCAACTAGTGGGGGAGACCCAGTACTTC
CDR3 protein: CASSSQLVGETQYF

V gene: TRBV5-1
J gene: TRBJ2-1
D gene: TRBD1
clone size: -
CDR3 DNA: TGCGCCAGCAGCTTGGACCTAAACACAGGGGCCGGGCAGTTCTTC
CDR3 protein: CASSLDLNTGAGQFF